This record covers a single T cell receptor (beta chain). Its target is unknown. These data are taken from a study of T cell repertoires in cytomegalovirus infection. Study context: HLA-B-restricted CMV epitopes that are well studied, plus recently identified HLA-C-restricted ones, were used by the study. In public TCR beta signatures, there were indications of both CMV infection and matching HLA type. Findings of the study overall: The study identified carriers of CMV plus the relevant HLA from cumulative public TCR beta family frequency. HLA-C-restricted, CMV-specific TCR beta clonotypes were dominant ex vivo.

TCRdb itself ran the reads through MiXCR, one entry per CDR3 protein. Among about 900,000 distinct CDR3 sequences, roughly 30% were seen once, and the ten largest hold about an eighth. V trimming: 5 bases; J trimming: 7 bases; junction bases outside the gene matches: 7. Looked up from germline, CDR1 is MNHEY and CDR2 is SMNVEV (reference sequence). This CDR3 is built from 14 residues. The sample in question was cultured CD8+ T cells from PBMCs, obtained from culture after CMV antigen stimulation. The receptor was derived from a human donor in good health (CMV status not recorded). Some clones in this sample may be carry-over from other donors' samples. The genes are TRBV27 and TRBJ2-5, with 10 bases lining up with TRBD1. The CDR3: CASSPGTGVLTQYF. In nucleotides, the CDR3 is TGTGCCAGCAGTCCCGGGACAGGGGTCTTGACCCAGTACTTC.